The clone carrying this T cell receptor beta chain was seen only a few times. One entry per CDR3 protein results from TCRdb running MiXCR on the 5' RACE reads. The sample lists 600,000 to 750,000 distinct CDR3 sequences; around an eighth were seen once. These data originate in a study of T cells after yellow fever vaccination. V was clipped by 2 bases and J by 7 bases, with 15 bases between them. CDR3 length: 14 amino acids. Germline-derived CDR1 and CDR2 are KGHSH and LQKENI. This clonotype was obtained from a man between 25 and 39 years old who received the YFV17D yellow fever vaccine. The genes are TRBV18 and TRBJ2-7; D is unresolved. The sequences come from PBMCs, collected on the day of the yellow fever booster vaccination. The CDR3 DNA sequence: TGTGCCAGCTCACCAAGAGGCTCCCGTGATGAGCAGTACTTC. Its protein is CASSPRGSRDEQYF.